The 3 T cell receptor beta chains listed next were all sequenced from one sample in a study of T cells in Graves' hyperthyroidism and ophthalmopathy. TCR beta CDR3 sequences were amplified from RNA transcripts. HTBI primers drove first-round RT-PCR of the TCR CDR3. TCRdb re-called the multiplex PCR reads through MiXCR, storing one row per CDR3 protein. This repertoire shows about 110,000 distinct CDR3 sequences, 15% to 20% found once; its top ten account for around two fifths. The sequenced material came from blood. The source of these receptors is a woman aged 45-65 years with Graves' hyperthyroidism.

This clonotype has ten or more counts. CDR3 bases: TGTGCCAGCAGCACGACAGGGTTTGACACTGAAGCTTTCTTT. Its translation: CASSTTGFDTEAFF. This chain links TRBV7-2 with TRBJ1-1; 7 nucleotides align to TRBD1. This CDR3 has 14 amino acids. The germline CDR1 and CDR2 sequences are SGHTA and FQGNSA. V lost 5 bases, J lost 3 bases, and 6 bases stayed unmatched.

This clonotype was picked up many times. The chain joins TRBV28 to TRBJ2-5, with D perhaps matching TRBD2 (6 bases). Deletions cut 2 bases from V and 2 bases from J, with 18 bases between. CDR1 and CDR2 from the germline V gene are MDHEN and SYDVKM. This CDR3 contains 17 residues. The CDR3 DNA sequence: TGTGCCAGCAGTTTAGATCCCATTTGGCGGGGACAAGAGACCCAGTACTTC. It encodes CASSLDPIWRGQETQYF.

This clonotype was found many times. The chain is built from TRBV18 and TRBJ2-1; 7 bases are a match to TRBD2. V shed 5 bases, J shed 0 bases, and the junction held 4 bases outside the gene matches. Germline V gene lookup returns CDR1 KGHSH and CDR2 LQKENI. This CDR3 is built from 15 residues. The CDR3, as DNA: TGTGCCAGCTCATCAAGCGGGGACTCCTACAATGAGCAGTTCTTC. Its translation is CASSSSGDSYNEQFF. Full variable domain (outside the CDR3, taken from reference TRBV18 and TRBJ2-1): NAGVMQNPRHLVRRRGQEARLRCSPMKGHSHVYWYRQLPEEGLKFMVYLQKENIIDESGMPKERFSAEFPKEGPSILRIQQVVRGDSAAYFCASSSSGDSYNEQFFGPGTRLTVL.